This record covers a single T cell receptor beta chain. TCRdb's copy holds only in-frame clones and misses some; the assay was immunoSEQ multiplex PCR. Among about 190,000 clones, 70% to 85% were seen once, and the ten largest hold around 11%. This specimen belongs to a study of blood T cell repertoires in COVID-19. The V gene's germline CDR1 is MNHEY and CDR2 SMNVEV (reference sequence). The CDR3 loop spans 15 amino acids. V was clipped by 3 bases and J by 2 bases, with 12 bases between them. The specimen was peripheral blood. The gene calls are TRBV27 and TRBJ2-3; D remains unclear. The receptor comes from a woman aged 45 to 65 with acute or convalescent COVID-19. The CDR3 sequence: CASSLTGSHTDTQYF. The CDR3 DNA follows: TGTGCCAGCAGTTTGACCGGGTCACACACAGATACGCAGTATTTT.